This T cell receptor beta chain came from a study of shared clonotypes between healthy human individuals. Each subset's genomic DNA was shared equally among a number of immunoSEQ plates. Sequencing used immunoSEQ multiplex PCR; TCRdb keeps in-frame clones, though not all of them. The sample holds some 660,000 clones; 60% to 75% are singletons and the top ten take around 2%. General study points: The donor pool, a small one, limited the genetic and exposure-history diversity represented. Expectations were that clonotype sharing among donors would be affected by sequencing depth.

As for this clone: As yet, its antigen is unknown.

V was shortened by 0 bases and J by 3 bases, with 16 bases between the two germline ends. The germline CDR1 and CDR2 sequences are LNHDA and SQIVND (reference sequence). This CDR3 comprises 17 residues. Sequencing used memory CD4+ T cells sorted from blood. Subset of the sample: CD45RA-negative fraction. V usage is TRBV19 and J usage is TRBJ2-3; possible D gene TRBD2, 6 bases. The source is a woman under 40 in good health. Here the CDR3 DNA reads TGTGCCAGTAGTATAGACGGGGCGGGAAGTCGTACAGATACGCAGTATTTT. Translated: CASSIDGAGSRTDTQYF.